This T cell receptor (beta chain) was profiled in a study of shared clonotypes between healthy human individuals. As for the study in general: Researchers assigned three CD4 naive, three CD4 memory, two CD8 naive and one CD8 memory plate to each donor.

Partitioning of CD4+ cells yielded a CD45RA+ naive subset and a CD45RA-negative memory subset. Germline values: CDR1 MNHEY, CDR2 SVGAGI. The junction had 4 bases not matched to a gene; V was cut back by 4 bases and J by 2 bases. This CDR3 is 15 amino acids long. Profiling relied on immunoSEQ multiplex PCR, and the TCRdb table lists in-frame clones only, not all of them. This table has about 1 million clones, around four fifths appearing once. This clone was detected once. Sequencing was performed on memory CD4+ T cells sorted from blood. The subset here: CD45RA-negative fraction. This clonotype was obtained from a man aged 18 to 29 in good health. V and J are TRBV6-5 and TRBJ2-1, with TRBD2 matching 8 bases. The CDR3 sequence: CASSSTGGPYNEQFF. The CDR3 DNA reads TGTGCCAGCAGTTCAACGGGGGGGCCCTACAATGAGCAGTTCTTC.